A selection of T cell receptor beta chains follows, all from one sample in a study of regulatory and conventional T cells in RAG deficiency. Sequenced by immunoSEQ multiplex PCR; TCRdb stores in-frame clones only, minus some. Among around 30,000 clones listed, about 96% were seen once. The data also belong to a second study, concerning regulatory T cells.

The sample comprised CD25- CD4+ T cells sorted from blood. Source of these receptors: a human donor in good health. The CDR3 runs from the conserved cysteine through the conserved F or W. The order of the fields is clone size, V gene, CDR3 length, D gene, J gene, CDR3 protein, CDR3 DNA. The D gene is left open where the match is weak. The size of a clone is reported for some rows only, either as once, few or many, or as a class for expanded clones.

NA,TRBV28,14,TRBD1,TRBJ2-7,CASSYDRVRYEQYF,TGTGCCAGCAGTTATGACAGGGTTCGGTACGAGCAGTACTTC
NA,TRBV7-9,15,NA,TRBJ1-3,CASSLDRRSGNTIYF,TGTGCCAGCAGCTTAGACAGGCGCTCTGGAAACACCATATATTTT
NA,TRBV11-2,16,TRBD1,TRBJ2-2,CASSRQNQRDRRELFF,TGTGCCAGCAGTCGACAAAACCAAAGGGACAGAAGGGAGCTGTTTTTT
NA,TRBV7-9,17,TRBD1,TRBJ1-2,CASSLDAWDSVIYGYTF,TGTGCCAGCAGCTTAGACGCTTGGGACAGCGTTATCTATGGCTACACCTTC
NA,TRBV2,14,NA,TRBJ1-2,CASSGGNSNYGYTF,TGTGCCAGCAGCGGGGGGAATTCTAACTATGGCTACACCTTC
NA,TRBV14,16,TRBD2,TRBJ2-3,CASSYRLAGGADTQYF,TGTGCCAGCAGCTATCGACTAGCGGGGGGTGCAGATACGCAGTATTTT
once,TRBV19,11,NA,TRBJ1-3,CASTGGNTIYF,TGTGCCAGTACCGGAGGCAACACCATATATTTT
NA,TRBV21-1,15,NA,TRBJ1-4,CASSFPRGVDEKLFF,TGTGCCAGCAGCTTCCCCAGGGGAGTGGATGAAAAACTGTTTTTT
NA,TRBV19,12,NA,TRBJ2-2,CASSWATGELFF,TGTGCCAGCAGTTGGGCCACCGGGGAGCTGTTTTTT
NA,TRBV6-1,15,NA,TRBJ1-5,CASVRAAGGNQPQHF,TGTGCCAGCGTCCGGGCCGCAGGGGGCAATCAGCCCCAGCATTTT
NA,TRBV29-1,14,TRBD2,TRBJ2-5,CSVLPGLAWETQYF,TGCAGCGTTCTACCGGGACTAGCGTGGGAGACCCAGTACTTC
NA,TRBV6-1,14,NA,TRBJ2-3,CASRSTGGVDTQYF,TGTGCCAGCAGGTCGACAGGAGGAGTAGATACGCAGTATTTT
NA,TRBV18,16,NA,TRBJ2-3,CASSPRAGAATDTQYF,TGTGCCAGCTCACCTAGGGCGGGGGCGGCCACAGATACGCAGTATTTT
NA,TRBV28,14,NA,TRBJ1-5,CASSIPGGRQPQHF,TGTGCCAGCAGCATCCCTGGAGGGCGTCAGCCCCAGCATTTT
NA,TRBV18,16,NA,TRBJ2-7,CASSPSGLPGDYEQYF,TGTGCCAGCTCACCGTCGGGACTCCCTGGGGACTACGAGCAGTACTTC
NA,TRBV22-1,14,NA,TRBJ1-1,CPGSAQGMNTEAFF,TGTCCTGGGAGCGCCCAGGGGATGAACACTGAAGCTTTCTTT
NA,TRBV7-2,16,NA,TRBJ1-2,CASSLGGREGVYGYTF,TGTGCCAGCAGCTTAGGGGGGAGGGAAGGGGTCTATGGCTACACCTTC
NA,TRBV5-4,17,TRBD2,TRBJ2-7,CASSPKRTSPSSYEQYF,TGTGCCAGCAGCCCGAAGAGGACTAGCCCAAGCTCCTACGAGCAGTACTTC
NA,TRBV19,15,TRBD1,TRBJ1-2,CASSLRTGMDYGYTF,TGTGCCAGTAGTCTGCGGACAGGGATGGACTATGGCTACACCTTC
NA,TRBV19,15,NA,TRBJ2-1,CASSRDIFGYNEQFF,TGTGCCAGTAGTAGGGACATCTTTGGGTACAATGAGCAGTTCTTC
NA,TRBV7-2,15,TRBD1,TRBJ1-4,CASSFQGGQIEKLFF,TGTGCCAGCAGCTTCCAAGGGGGCCAGATAGAAAAACTGTTTTTT
once,TRBV4-2,16,TRBD2,TRBJ2-1,CASSQTPSGGNNEQFF,TGTGCCAGCAGCCAGACCCCCAGCGGGGGGAACAATGAGCAGTTCTTC
NA,TRBV6-5,15,TRBD2,TRBJ2-2,CASSPGSGVAGELFF,TGTGCCAGCAGTCCAGGGAGCGGGGTCGCCGGGGAGCTGTTTTTT
once,TRBV7-8,15,TRBD1,TRBJ2-7,CASSTRDRRTYEQYF,TGTGCCAGCAGCACACGGGACAGGCGTACTTACGAGCAGTACTTC
NA,TRBV14,16,NA,TRBJ2-2,CASSPGTLRHTGELFF,TGTGCCAGCAGCCCCGGGACACTCCGGCACACCGGGGAGCTGTTTTTT
NA,TRBV9,15,NA,TRBJ1-6,CASSVRGSYNSPLHF,TGTGCCAGCAGCGTTAGGGGCTCCTATAATTCACCCCTCCACTTT
NA,TRBV5-6,14,NA,TRBJ2-7,CASSFSPSAYEQYF,TGTGCCAGCAGCTTTTCTCCTAGCGCCTACGAGCAGTACTTC
NA,TRBV4-1,17,TRBD2,TRBJ2-3,CASSQVASGYSTDTQYF,TGCGCCAGCAGCCAAGTGGCTAGCGGATACAGCACAGATACGCAGTATTTT
NA,TRBV6-4,15,TRBD1,TRBJ2-1,CASSATGGTYNEQFF,TGTGCCAGCAGTGCTACAGGGGGCACCTACAATGAGCAGTTCTTC
NA,TRBV15,14,NA,TRBJ1-5,CATSREAGHQPQHF,TGTGCCACCAGCAGAGAGGCAGGTCATCAGCCCCAGCATTTT
NA,TRBV19,14,NA,TRBJ1-6,CASRQRDLDSPLHF,TGTGCCAGTAGGCAGAGGGATTTGGATTCACCCCTCCACTTT
NA,TRBV6-5,15,TRBD1,TRBJ2-5,CASSYEGALRETQYF,TGTGCCAGCAGTTACGAGGGGGCGCTCAGGGAGACCCAGTACTTC
NA,TRBV2,14,NA,TRBJ1-5,CASSGQVSNQPQHF,TGTGCCAGCAGTGGACAGGTTAGCAATCAGCCCCAGCATTTT
NA,TRBV28,15,NA,TRBJ1-2,CASSFRSRTNYGYTF,TGTGCCAGCAGTTTTCGAAGCAGGACAAACTATGGCTACACCTTC
NA,TRBV4-1,16,NA,TRBJ2-3,CASSQDRKGGPDTQYF,TGCGCCAGCAGCCAAGATAGAAAGGGGGGGCCAGATACGCAGTATTTT
NA,TRBV20-1,10,NA,TRBJ1-4,CSAPREKLFF,TGCAGTGCTCCCAGGGAAAAACTGTTTTTT
NA,TRBV6-5,14,TRBD1,TRBJ1-2,CASSQNRGNYGYTF,TGTGCCAGCAGTCAGAACAGGGGGAACTATGGCTACACCTTC
NA,TRBV5-1,14,NA,TRBJ1-1,CASSWSGQNTEAFF,TGCGCCAGCAGCTGGTCGGGACAGAACACTGAAGCTTTCTTT
once,TRBV29-1,16,TRBD1,TRBJ2-7,CSVEAESGTGYHEQYF,TGCAGCGTTGAAGCAGAGTCCGGGACAGGGTACCACGAGCAGTACTTC
NA,TRBV6-6,13,NA,TRBJ1-3,CASSDSSGNTIYF,TGTGCCAGCAGTGACAGCTCTGGAAACACCATATATTTT